The rows below give T cell receptor beta chains drawn from one sample of a study of Ad26.COV2.S vaccination and SARS-CoV-2 variants. The table came from immunoSEQ multiplex PCR; TCRdb's copy has only in-frame clones and leaves some out. The sample carries about 400,000 clones, over 75% recorded once. The sample was peripheral blood, taken in a trial of Ad26.COV2.S vaccine versus placebo. These receptors came from a person aged 18-60 years who received the Ad26.COV2.S COVID-19 vaccine or a placebo. Both conserved end residues are part of each CDR3. A D gene is named only where the DNA matches it firmly. Rows may omit the clone size; those that give it use once, few, many or a size class.

cdr3_aa cdr3_nt j_call clone_size v_call d_call
CASSPQGRLKYGYTF TGTGCCAGCAGTCCTCAGGGGCGTTTAAAATATGGCTACACCTTC TRBJ1-2 - TRBV27 -
CASSILRGTGELFF TGCGCCAGCAGCATACTCAGGGGCACCGGGGAGCTGTTTTTT TRBJ2-2 - TRBV5-1 -
CASGAGTSGSQRYF TGTGCCAGCGGAGCCGGGACTAGCGGGAGTCAGCGGTACTTC TRBJ2-7 once TRBV2 TRBD2
CASSGLAGGPYEQYF TGTGCCAGCAGCGGACTAGCGGGAGGTCCCTACGAGCAGTACTTC TRBJ2-7 - TRBV2 TRBD2
CASSFGDRGPPLTQETQYF TGTGCCAGCAGCTTTGGGGACAGGGGCCCCCCTCTAACCCAAGAGACCCAGTACTTC TRBJ2-5 - TRBV12-1 -
CASSLGAGAYNEQFF TGTGCCAGCAGCTTGGGGGCAGGGGCCTACAATGAGCAGTTCTTC TRBJ2-1 - TRBV5-4 -
CASSFSTTKYNEQFF TGCGCCAGCAGCTTCTCAACAACTAAGTACAATGAGCAGTTCTTC TRBJ2-1 - TRBV5-1 -
CATSDPAGTSLNEQFF TGTGCCACCAGTGATCCCGCCGGGACTAGCCTCAATGAGCAGTTCTTC TRBJ2-1 - TRBV24-1 TRBD2
CASSRSGTSLYNEQFF TGTGCCAGCAGCCGATCCGGGACTAGTCTCTACAATGAGCAGTTCTTC TRBJ2-1 - TRBV3-1/TRBV3-2 TRBD2
CASSARQGAVAEAFF TGTGCCAGCAGCGCCAGACAGGGGGCTGTCGCTGAAGCTTTCTTT TRBJ1-1 - TRBV3-1/TRBV3-2 TRBD1
CASSFRANNEQFF TGTGCCAGCAGCTTTCGAGCCAACAATGAGCAGTTCTTC TRBJ2-1 - TRBV7-3 -
CASSLTGGRGYNEQFF TGCGCCAGCAGCTTGACTGGCGGGCGGGGATACAATGAGCAGTTCTTC TRBJ2-1 - TRBV5-1 -
CASSSVIPRGAKGNTIYF TGTGCCAGCAGCTCGGTCATCCCACGAGGGGCAAAGGGAAACACCATATATTTT TRBJ1-3 - TRBV5-5 -
CASQRGLAEETQYF TGTGCCAGTCAGCGGGGACTAGCGGAAGAGACCCAGTACTTC TRBJ2-5 - TRBV7-2 TRBD2
CASSFGQGSGISGANVLTF TGTGCCAGCAGCTTTGGACAGGGTTCAGGAATCTCTGGGGCCAACGTCCTGACTTTC TRBJ2-6 - TRBV7-9 TRBD1
CASSLRGDGDGYTF TGTGCCAGCAGCTTAAGGGGGGATGGTGATGGCTACACCTTC TRBJ1-2 - TRBV7-9 -
CASRLAGGVSDTQYF TGCGCCAGCAGATTAGCGGGAGGAGTCTCAGATACGCAGTATTTT TRBJ2-3 - TRBV5-1 TRBD2
CAWRVNMNTEAFF TGTGCCTGGAGAGTAAACATGAACACTGAAGCTTTCTTT TRBJ1-1 once TRBV30 -
CASSFEGRPGVGYTF TGCGCCAGCAGCTTCGAGGGACGGCCAGGGGTCGGCTACACCTTC TRBJ1-2 - TRBV5-1 -
CSVAGPTDEQYF TGCAGCGTCGCCGGGCCGACGGACGAGCAGTACTTC TRBJ2-7 - TRBV29-1 -
CASSPNRRQETQYF TGTGCCAGTAGTCCGAATCGAAGACAAGAGACCCAGTACTTC TRBJ2-5 - TRBV19 -
CASSREVIHEQYF TGTGCCAGCAGCCGGGAGGTAATTCACGAGCAGTACTTC TRBJ2-7 - TRBV9 TRBD2